These 25 T cell receptor beta chains were all obtained from the same sample, sequenced in a study of T cell clonality in common variable immunodeficiency. The assay was immunoSEQ multiplex PCR, and TCRdb's table has in-frame clones only and misses some. The sample offers 45,000 to 60,000 clones and no singletons, the top ten holding roughly 6%. Sequencing was performed on peripheral blood mononuclear cells. These receptors came from a person between 18 and 75 years old in good health.

This clone was detected ten times or more. The sequenced part of the CDR3 DNA is TGTGCCAGCAGCCAAGATGAGGGAGATACG. It is translated as CASSQDEGDT. The whole CDR3 is CASSQDEGDTQYF. The rearrangement links TRBV4-2 to TRBJ2-3; possible D gene TRBD2, 5 bases. The read gets to within 3 residues of the CDR3 end, and the germline J gene fills in the rest. The germline V gene has CDR1 LGHNA and CDR2 YNFKEQ. The length of the CDR3 is 13 residues. V lost 0 bases and J 5 bases, leaving 6 bases between the germline ends.

This clone has a count of ten or more. The DNA ends 3 residues before the CDR3 does, and the rest of the CDR3 is filled in from the germline J gene. The rearrangement links TRBV7-2 to TRBJ1-5, with no clear D. The CDR3 loop spans 15 amino acids. Trimming left V 5 bases short and J 0 bases short, with 11 bases between. Germline CDR1 and CDR2: SGHTA and FQGNSA. The CDR3 spells CASSLQIYSNQPQHF. Incomplete CDR3 DNA: TGTGCCAGCAGCCTGCAGATTTATAGCAATCAGCCC.

This clone was detected many times. The part of the CDR3 DNA that was read is TGTGCCAGCAGTGAATCGGGGGCAGATACG. Amino acids: CASSESGADT. The whole CDR3 protein is CASSESGADTQYF. J is TRBJ2-3 and V is TRBV6-1; D is perhaps TRBD2 (6 bases). The CDR3 end lies 3 residues beyond the end of the read and is filled in from the germline J gene. CDR3 length: 13 amino acids. CDR1 and CDR2 from the germline V gene are MNHNS and SASEGT. Trimming removed 2 bases at V and 4 bases at J, with 7 bases between.

This clone was picked up many times. The CDR3 DNA, read in part, is TGCGCCAGCAGCTTGGCCAGGGGGGCGAATGAG. Its protein product is CASSLARGANE. From start to end, the CDR3 is CASSLARGANEQFF. The chain joins TRBV5-1 to TRBJ2-1, with D perhaps TRBD1 (7 bases). The read falls 3 residues short of the CDR3 end, and the missing part is taken from the germline J gene. V shed 0 bases and J shed 7 bases, with 11 bases lying between them. The CDR3 has 14 residues. The germline gives CDR1 SGHRS, CDR2 YFSETQ.

This clone has a count of ten or more. From the germline J gene comes the end of the CDR3, since the read stops 3 residues before it. V is TRBV7-9 and J is TRBJ2-5; TRBD1 might be the D (6 bases). The V end lost 1 base, the J end lost 4 bases, and 13 bases lay between the germline ends. From germline, CDR1 is SEHNR and CDR2 FQNEAQ (reference sequence). The CDR3 extends over 15 amino acids. The covered CDR3 bases are TGTGCCAGCAGCTTAGGGGCACAGGGACGAGAGACC. This encodes CASSLGAQGRET. The CDR3 in full is CASSLGAQGRETQYF.

The table lists this clone with many counts. Sequencing ends 3 residues short of the CDR3 end; the germline J gene provides the rest. This chain uses TRBV11-2 with TRBJ2-7, with D perhaps TRBD1 (6 bases). This CDR3 is built from 14 residues. V was pared by 7 bases and J by 3 bases, with 16 bases between. The germline gives CDR1 SGHAT, CDR2 FQNNGV. CDR3 sequence reads: CASTKTTGNYEQYF. The sequenced CDR3 bases are TGTGCCAGCACCAAAACTACAGGGAACTACGAG.

This clone has a count of ten or more. The read comes to an end 3 residues before the CDR3 does, leaving the germline J gene to fill in the end. The rearrangement links TRBV5-1 to TRBJ1-4, with TRBD1 identical over 9 bases. CDR3 size: 17 residues. V lost 4 bases to trimming and J lost 3 bases; unmatched junction nucleotides: 10. Germline V gene lookup returns CDR1 SGHRS and CDR2 YFSETQ. This CDR3 reads CASSLGQGNRANEKLFF. The sequenced CDR3 bases are TGCGCCAGCAGCCTAGGACAGGGGAATAGAGCTAATGAAAAA.

This clone has at least ten counts. The read gets to within 3 residues of the CDR3 end, and the germline J gene fills in the rest. The V gene is TRBV19, the J gene TRBJ1-1, with TRBD1 identical over 8 bases. Looked up from germline, CDR1 is LNHDA and CDR2 is SQIVND (reference sequence). The CDR3 covers 16 residues. J gave up 1 base and V 7 bases, and 11 bases lay outside the gene matches. Partial CDR3 DNA: TGTGCCAGTACCACCCCAGGGGGCCGGGCGAACACTGAA. Its protein product is CASTTPGGRANTE. The whole CDR3 region reads CASTTPGGRANTEAFF.

This clone was seen at least ten times. The sequenced fragment ends 3 residues before the CDR3 boundary, so the rest is inferred from the germline J gene. The rearrangement uses TRBV19 and TRBJ2-7; 9 bases line up with TRBD2. Trimming cost V 4 bases and J 3 bases; bases outside gene matches: 16. CDR3 length: 18 residues. Germline CDR1 reads LNHDA; CDR2 reads SQIVND (reference sequence). CDR3 DNA, as far as it was read: TGTGCCAGTAGTAGGATCCTAGTCAGCGGGGGGTCCTTCTACGAG. Encoded protein: CASSRILVSGGSFYE. In full, the CDR3 reads CASSRILVSGGSFYEQYF.

In this sample, this clone turned up many times. The read ends 3 residues early relative to the CDR3; the germline J gene fills the gap. This chain joins TRBV19 and TRBJ1-1, with a weak D call TRBD1 (5 bases). The CDR3 covers 15 residues. V was cut by 0 bases and J by 1 base, with 9 bases left in between. Germline V gene lookup returns CDR1 LNHDA and CDR2 SQIVND (reference sequence). The sequenced CDR3 bases are TGTGCCAGTAGTATAGAGACAGCTCAGAACACTGAA. Amino acid sequence: CASSIETAQNTE. The CDR3, in full, reads CASSIETAQNTEAFF.

This clone occurred many times. Read coverage stops 3 residues before the CDR3 terminus; the germline J gene supplies the remainder. The V and J genes are TRBV30 and TRBJ2-7; TRBD2 agrees at 8 bases. The CDR3 spans 16 residues. Trimming cost V 4 bases and J 3 bases; bases outside gene matches: 14. Per germline, CDR1 GTSNPN and CDR2 SVGIG (reference sequence). The sequenced CDR3 bases are TGTGCCTGGACGCCGGAAGGCGGGGGGCGCTACTACGAG. Protein sequence: CAWTPEGGGRYYE. The full-length CDR3 reads as CAWTPEGGGRYYEQYF.

This clone was seen more than once but under ten times. CDR3 DNA (partial): TGTGCCAGCAGCTTAGGCCGGGGTGGGGGGGAAAAA. Translating it yields CASSLGRGGGEK. In full, the CDR3 reads CASSLGRGGGEKLFF. J is TRBJ1-4 and V is TRBV7-7; weak D call: TRBD1 (5 bases). The read finishes 3 residues shy of the CDR3 end, and the germline J gene is used to complete it. V lost 1 base, J lost 8 bases, and 14 bases lay in between. CDR3 length equals 15 residues. Germline V CDR1 and CDR2: SSHAT, FNYEAQ (reference sequence).

In its sample, this clone was seen many times. The read halts 3 residues ahead of the CDR3 end, with the missing end drawn from the germline J gene. The chain employs TRBV5-6 and TRBJ1-2; D may be TRBD1 (5 bases). Germline V gene lookup returns CDR1 SGHDT and CDR2 YYEEEE. Trimming took 4 bases from V and 4 from J, leaving 17 bases between them. This CDR3 has 15 amino acids. The part of the CDR3 DNA that was read is TGTGCCAGCAGCCCTATCCGCGGGGGTGGCTATGGC. Protein product: CASSPIRGGGYG. In full, the CDR3 reads CASSPIRGGGYGYTF.

This clone was recorded many times. The CDR3 loop reads CAISGTGASYEQYF. The part of the CDR3 DNA that was read is TGTGCCATCAGTGGGACAGGGGCATCCTACGAG. The genes are TRBV10-3 and TRBJ2-7, with 9 bases lining up with TRBD1. The CDR3 end falls 3 residues outside the read, so it is completed with the germline J gene. Germline-derived CDR1 and CDR2 are ENHRY and SYGVKD. V shed 4 bases and J 1 base; nucleotides not matched to a gene: 2. The CDR3 length is 14 residues.

This clone was detected ten times or more. The CDR3 extends 3 residues past the end of the read, so its final part is completed from the germline J gene. The rearrangement links TRBV5-1 to TRBJ2-7; perhaps TRBD2 as D (6 bases). Trimming removed 3 bases at V and 4 bases at J, with 14 bases between. The length of the CDR3 is 14 residues. From germline, CDR1 is SGHRS and CDR2 YFSETQ. The covered CDR3 bases are TGCGCCAGCAGCTGGCGGACGGGGACTTACGAG. Amino acids: CASSWRTGTYE. The CDR3 in full is CASSWRTGTYEQYF.

This clone was counted ten times or more. The read ends 3 residues shy of where the CDR3 ends; the end is completed using the germline J gene. The V gene is TRBV20-1, the J gene TRBJ2-7; 7 positions agree with TRBD1. The CDR3 covers 12 residues. The germline CDR1 and CDR2 sequences are DFQATT and SNEGSKA (reference sequence). V was pared by 8 bases and J by 3 bases, with 7 bases of the junction left unmatched. CDR3 amino acids: CSYQDRDYEQYF. The part of the CDR3 DNA that was read is TGCAGTTACCAAGACAGGGACTACGAG.

This clone was seen a few times. The read ends 3 residues shy of where the CDR3 ends; the end is completed using the germline J gene. The rearrangement links TRBV18 to TRBJ2-3; D not resolved. CDR3 length equals 14 residues. Germline loops: CDR1 KGHSH, CDR2 LQKENI. CDR3 bases read: TGTGCCAGCTCACCACCTTTTCTTCAGGAGACG. Translating it yields CASSPPFLQET. The full-length CDR3 reads as CASSPPFLQETQYF.

This clone was counted at least ten times. The read terminates 3 residues ahead of where the CDR3 ends, so the germline J gene completes it. The chain carries TRBV11-2 and TRBJ2-2; 8 bases line up with TRBD1. The junction had 7 bases not matched to a gene; V was cut back by 5 bases and J by 8 bases. This CDR3 comprises 14 residues. Germline V gene sequence: CDR1 SGHAT, CDR2 FQNNGV. Partial CDR3 DNA: TGTGCCAGCAGCCCCGGGACAGGAGTGGGGGAG. This encodes CASSPGTGVGE. The full CDR3 sequence reads CASSPGTGVGELFF. The complete variable domain, with remaining parts taken from reference TRBV11-2 and TRBJ2-2, reads EAGVAQSPRYKIIEKRQSVAFWCNPISGHATLYWYQQILGQGPKLLIQFQNNGVVDDSQLPKDRFSAERLKGVDSTLKIQPAKLEDSAVYLCASSPGTGVGELFFGEGSRLTVL.

This clone appeared many times. The DNA ends 3 residues before the CDR3 does, and the rest of the CDR3 is filled in from the germline J gene. V gene TRBV11-2 combines with J gene TRBJ2-7; D uncertain. V was trimmed by 0 bases and J by 4 bases, leaving 10 bases between them. This CDR3 has 14 residues. Germline V gene lookup returns CDR1 SGHAT and CDR2 FQNNGV. The sequenced part of the CDR3 DNA is TGTGCCAGCAGCTTAGATCCTACCGGGTACGAG. Its protein product is CASSLDPTGYE. The entire CDR3 is CASSLDPTGYEQYF.

A few counts support this clone. Read sequence stops 3 residues before the CDR3 end, and the germline J gene provides the missing end. V is TRBV11-2 and J is TRBJ2-5; a weak D match, TRBD2 (7 bases). V shed 5 bases and J shed 4 bases, with 17 bases lying between them. CDR3 size: 15 residues. Germline CDR1 is SGHAT and CDR2 is FQNNGV. The CDR3 DNA, read in part, is TGTGCCAGCAGCCCGGGGGGCCGGAGGGGAGAGACC. It specifies CASSPGGRRGET. The full CDR3 reads CASSPGGRRGETQYF. The full variable domain, in which reference TRBV11-2 and TRBJ2-5 provide the parts outside the CDR3, is EAGVAQSPRYKIIEKRQSVAFWCNPISGHATLYWYQQILGQGPKLLIQFQNNGVVDDSQLPKDRFSAERLKGVDSTLKIQPAKLEDSAVYLCASSPGGRRGETQYFGPGTRLLVL.

Comments on this clone: Read data end 3 residues before the CDR3 end; the end is taken from the germline J gene. The rearrangement links TRBV6-1 to TRBJ2-3, with D possibly TRBD2 on 6 matching bases. Germline V gene data show CDR1 as MNHNS and CDR2 as SASEGT. The CDR3 has 12 residues. The CDR3 loop is CASSGRGGPQYF. CDR3 DNA (partial): TGTGCCAGCAGTGGGAGGGGTGGGCCG.

This clone was observed at least ten times. The sequence runs out 3 residues before the end of the CDR3; the remainder is reconstructed from the germline J gene. The rearrangement links TRBV10-3 to TRBJ2-2, with 8 bases aligning to TRBD2. Germline CDR1 ENHRY, CDR2 SYGVKD. The junction had 7 bases not matched to a gene; V was cut back by 7 bases and J by 6 bases. The CDR3 loop spans 14 amino acids. The sequenced CDR3 bases are TGTGCCATCAAGCAAGCGGGAGTTGCCGGGGAG. It encodes CAIKQAGVAGE. The entire CDR3 is CAIKQAGVAGELFF.

This clone has a count of ten or more. The CDR3 reads CASSEARRGEKLFF. CDR3 bases read: TGTGCCAGCAGTGAAGCGCGGAGGGGAGAAAAA. The genes are TRBV6-1 and TRBJ1-4; TRBD1 is a possible D gene (5 bases). Read sequence stops 3 residues before the CDR3 end, and the germline J gene provides the missing end. Germline V CDR1 and CDR2: MNHNS, SASEGT. The CDR3 loop spans 14 amino acids. Trimming pared 0 bases from V and 8 bases from J, leaving 10 bases between.

This clone appeared many times. The CDR3 extends 3 residues past the end of the read, so its final part is completed from the germline J gene. V and J are TRBV19 and TRBJ2-4; 9 bases align to TRBD1. The CDR3 has 15 residues. The junction had 9 bases not matched to a gene; V was cut back by 10 bases and J by 2 bases. CDR1 and CDR2 (germline): LNHDA, SQIVND (reference sequence). The CDR3 sequence: CATGQGTLTKNIQYF. CDR3 bases read: TGTGCCACCGGACAGGGGACTTTAACCAAAAACATT.

Worth noting for this clone: The CDR3 goes on 3 residues after the read ends, and that part is filled in from the germline J gene. The rearrangement links TRBV5-4 to TRBJ1-6, with unresolved D. Germline V gives CDR1 SGHNT, CDR2 YYREEE (reference sequence). Trimming removed 0 bases at V and 4 bases at J, with 11 bases between. The CDR3 runs 16 residues. CDR3: CASSLASSRYNSPLHF. Partial CDR3 DNA: TGTGCCAGCAGCTTGGCCTCGTCCAGGTATAATTCACCC.